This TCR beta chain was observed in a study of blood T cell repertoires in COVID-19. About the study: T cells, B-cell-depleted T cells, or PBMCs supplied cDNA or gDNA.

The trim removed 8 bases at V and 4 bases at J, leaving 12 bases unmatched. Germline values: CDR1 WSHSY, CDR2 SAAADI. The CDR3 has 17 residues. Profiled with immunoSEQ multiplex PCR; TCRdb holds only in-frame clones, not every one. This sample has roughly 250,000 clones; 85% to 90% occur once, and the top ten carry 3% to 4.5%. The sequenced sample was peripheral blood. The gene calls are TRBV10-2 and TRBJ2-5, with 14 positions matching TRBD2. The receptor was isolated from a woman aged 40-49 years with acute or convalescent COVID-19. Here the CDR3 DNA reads TGCGCCAGCGGGTTGGGAGGCGGACTAGCGGGGGGAGAGACCCAGTACTTC. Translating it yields CASGLGGGLAGGETQYF.